The 3 T cell receptor beta chains listed next were all sequenced from one sample in a study of metastatic and nonmetastatic thyroid tumors. No treatment had been given to any patient before thyroid surgery. TCRdb re-clonotyped the PCR reads via MiXCR. The sample yields tens of thousands of clones, 20% to 25% seen once. Input material: adjacent normal tissue. These receptors all stem from a female donor with papillary thyroid cancer or a benign thyroid nodule (not recorded which). Some clones in this sample may be carry-over from other donors' samples.

This clone was observed a handful of times. With a much larger clone just one base away, this may be a read error. V and J are TRBV4-1 and TRBJ2-1, with D unclear. This CDR3 contains 15 residues. Germline loops: CDR1 MGHRA, CDR2 YSYEKL. CDR3 sequence (DNA): TGCGCCAGCAGCCAAGGCCACAACTCCTACAATAAGCAGTTCTTC. This encodes CASSQGHNSYNKQFF.

This chain joins TRBV6-2 or TRBV6-3 and TRBJ2-7; D unresolved. Germline CDR1 reads MNHEY; CDR2 reads SVGEGT. V gave up 2 bases and J gave up 13 bases, with 21 bases separating them. This CDR3 has 14 residues. The CDR3 region has the DNA TGTGCCAGCAGTTACGGTCCCAGATCCTACGAGAAATACTTC. Protein product: CASSYGPRSYEKYF.

The rearrangement uses TRBV9 and TRBJ1-1; possibly TRBD1 for D (6 bases). This CDR3 comprises 15 residues. V gave up 4 bases and J gave up 11 bases, with 24 bases separating them. CDR1 SGDLS and CDR2 YYNGEE come from the germline V gene. The CDR3 DNA is TGTGCCAGCAGCTTAGATGCCGACAGGACCGGACGCGCTTTCTTT. Translating it yields CASSLDADRTGRAFF.